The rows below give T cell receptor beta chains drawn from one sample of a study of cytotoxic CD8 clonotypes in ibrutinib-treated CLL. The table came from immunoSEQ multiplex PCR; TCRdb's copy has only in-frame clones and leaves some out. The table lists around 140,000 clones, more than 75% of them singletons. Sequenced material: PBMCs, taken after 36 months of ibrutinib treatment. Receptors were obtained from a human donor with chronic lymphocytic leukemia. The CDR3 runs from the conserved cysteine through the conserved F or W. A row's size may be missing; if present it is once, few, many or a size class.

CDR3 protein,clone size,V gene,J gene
CASSESAGPAYEQYF,.,TRBV25-1,TRBJ2-7
CASIIVRNTGELFF,.,TRBV6-1,TRBJ2-2
CASRRIRTSGSYEQYF,.,TRBV21-1,TRBJ2-7
CAWSVTINTEAFF,.,TRBV30,TRBJ1-1
CASSLTPDLGFYNEQFF,once,TRBV5-1,TRBJ2-1
CASSPTPTGGNTIYF,.,TRBV19,TRBJ1-3
CASSFIGGYTF,.,TRBV5-4,TRBJ1-2
CASSDSEYNEQFF,.,TRBV10-1,TRBJ2-1
CASSEEGHEQYF,.,TRBV2,TRBJ2-7
CASSLRAGANVLTF,many,TRBV11-2,TRBJ2-6
CASSRTGTGAFDYTF,.,TRBV27,TRBJ1-2
CASSLAGYGNTIYF,.,TRBV5-1,TRBJ1-3
CASSQENHSWEQYF,.,TRBV6-5,TRBJ2-7
CASSGTVIQTQYF,.,TRBV28,TRBJ2-5
CASSLPTVSYEQYF,.,TRBV7-9,TRBJ2-7
CASSPSGEGGINQPQHF,.,TRBV28,TRBJ1-5
CASSPQGLNTGELFF,.,TRBV18,TRBJ2-2
CASSLAGNTDTQYF,.,TRBV5-1,TRBJ2-3
CASSLNTGIRSSGYTF,.,TRBV7-9,TRBJ1-2
CASSEYRGGMVPEAFF,.,TRBV25-1,TRBJ1-1
CASSLDMETQYF,.,TRBV11-2,TRBJ2-5
CASSFRATYEQYF,.,TRBV5-4,TRBJ2-7